The 3 T cell receptor beta chains in this list originate from one sample, sequenced in a study of blood T cell repertoires in COVID-19. Sequenced by immunoSEQ multiplex PCR; TCRdb stores in-frame clones only, minus some. Of 400,000 to 450,000 clones listed, around nine tenths are singletons. The sample taken for sequencing was peripheral blood. These receptors were taken from a woman in her thirties or forties with COVID-19, enrolled during active disease.

The count of this clone is one. J is TRBJ1-4 and V is TRBV5-1; tentative D call: TRBD1 (6 bases). The germline V gene encodes CDR1 SGHRS and CDR2 YFSETQ. The germline V and J ends were trimmed by 9 bases and 3 bases, with 12 bases remaining between them. The CDR3 is made up of 13 amino acids. Here the CDR3 DNA reads TGCGCCACCTCGGACAGCCCTAATGAAAAACTGTTTTTT. This gives the protein CATSDSPNEKLFF.

The rearrangement joins TRBV4-1 to TRBJ2-6; 10 bases align to TRBD2. Unmatched junction bases numbered 13, after V lost 4 bases and J lost 4 bases. The CDR3 is 19 residues long. The germline V gene encodes CDR1 MGHRA and CDR2 YSYEKL. CDR3 in amino acids: CASSPTQREGQRGANVLTF. CDR3 DNA: TGCGCCAGCAGCCCAACTCAGCGGGAGGGGCAGAGAGGGGCCAACGTCCTGACTTTC.

This rearrangement joins TRBV27 to TRBJ2-5, with TRBD1 identical over 8 bases. The length of the CDR3 is 15 residues. V lost 8 bases, J lost 5 bases, and 13 bases stayed unmatched. Germline V gives CDR1 MNHEY, CDR2 SMNVEV (reference sequence). The CDR3 nucleotides read TGTGCCAGCCTCGGGTTTGGGACAGGCGACGAGACCCAGTACTTC. It translates to CASLGFGTGDETQYF.